This TCR beta chain was found in a study of OX40 agonist ivuxolimab in advanced cancers. Overall study: An anti-OX40 (CD134) antibody with agonistic activity, ivuxolimab, was administered to patients. A mean age of approximately 60 years, range about 20 to 79, was recorded, and under 85% were male. Enrollees could have had prior anti-PD-1, anti-PD-L1 or anti-CTLA-4 therapy, which roughly 40% had received. Study observations and caveats: CD4+ T cells averaged fewer expanded clones than CD8+ T cells.

Some clones are missing from TCRdb's copy, which holds only in-frame ones; the method was immunoSEQ multiplex PCR. The sample consists of tens of thousands of clones, 75% to 90% of them appearing once. V was clipped by 5 bases and J by 8 bases; unmatched bases: 6. The germline CDR1 and CDR2 sequences are SGHTA and FQGNSA. The CDR3 spans 13 residues. In the case of this clone: Its matching antigen is unknown. Other DNA sequences from this sample encode an identical CDR3 as well.

Sequenced material: CD4+ or CD8+ T cells sorted from blood, taken in a trial of the OX40 agonist ivuxolimab. The TCR was taken from an adult with an advanced solid tumor such as melanoma, head and neck, liver or kidney cancer. The chain uses TRBV7-2 and TRBJ1-2; TRBD1 matches 9 bases. CDR3 amino acids: CASSRQGGLGYTF. CDR3 nucleotide sequence: TGTGCCAGCAGCCGACAGGGGGGGCTGGGCTACACCTTC.